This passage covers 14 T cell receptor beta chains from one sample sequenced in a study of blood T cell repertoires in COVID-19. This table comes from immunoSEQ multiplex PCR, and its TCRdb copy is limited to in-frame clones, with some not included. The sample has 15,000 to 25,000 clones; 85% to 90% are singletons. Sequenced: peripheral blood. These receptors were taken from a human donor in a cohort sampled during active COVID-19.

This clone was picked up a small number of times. The CDR3 loop is CASSLRTGLETQYF. CDR3 DNA: TGTGCCAGCAGCTTGAGGACAGGGCTCGAGACCCAGTACTTC. The V call is TRBV5-5, the J call TRBJ2-5, with TRBD1 matching over 8 bases. V was clipped by 1 base and J by 5 bases; unmatched bases: 4. Germline V gives CDR1 SGHKS, CDR2 YYEKEE (reference sequence). The CDR3 extends over 14 amino acids.

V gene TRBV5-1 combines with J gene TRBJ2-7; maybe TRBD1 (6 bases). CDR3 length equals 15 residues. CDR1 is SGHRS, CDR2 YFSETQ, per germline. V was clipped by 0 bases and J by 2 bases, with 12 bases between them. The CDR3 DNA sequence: TGCGCCAGCAGCTTGGCGCCAGGGGCCCCCTACGAGCAGTACTTC. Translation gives CASSLAPGAPYEQYF.

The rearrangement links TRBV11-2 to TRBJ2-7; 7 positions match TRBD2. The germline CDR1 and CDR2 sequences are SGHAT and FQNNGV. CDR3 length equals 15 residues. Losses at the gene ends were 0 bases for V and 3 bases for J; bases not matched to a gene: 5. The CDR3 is CASSLDLGRVYEQYF. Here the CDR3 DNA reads TGTGCCAGCAGCTTAGATCTAGGGAGGGTCTACGAGCAGTACTTC.

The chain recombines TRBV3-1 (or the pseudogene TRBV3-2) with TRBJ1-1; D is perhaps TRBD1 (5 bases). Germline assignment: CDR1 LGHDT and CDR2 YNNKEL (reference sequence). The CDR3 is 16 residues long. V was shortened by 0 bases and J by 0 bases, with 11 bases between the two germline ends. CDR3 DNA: TGTGCCAGCAGCCAAGATTGGGACTCTTTGAACACTGAAGCTTTCTTT. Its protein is CASSQDWDSLNTEAFF.

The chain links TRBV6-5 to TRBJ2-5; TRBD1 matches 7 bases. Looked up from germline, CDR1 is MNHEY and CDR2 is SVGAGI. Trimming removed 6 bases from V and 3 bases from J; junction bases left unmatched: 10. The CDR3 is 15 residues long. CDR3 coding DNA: TGTGCCAGCAGCTATAGTTTGGGACAGAAAGAGACCCAGTACTTC. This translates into CASSYSLGQKETQYF.

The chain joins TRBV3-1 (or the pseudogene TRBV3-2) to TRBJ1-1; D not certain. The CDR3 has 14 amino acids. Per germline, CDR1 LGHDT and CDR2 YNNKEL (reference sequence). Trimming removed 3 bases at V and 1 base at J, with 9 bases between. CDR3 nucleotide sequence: TGTGCCAGCAGCCACGGACTATCGAACACTGAAGCTTTCTTT. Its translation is CASSHGLSNTEAFF.

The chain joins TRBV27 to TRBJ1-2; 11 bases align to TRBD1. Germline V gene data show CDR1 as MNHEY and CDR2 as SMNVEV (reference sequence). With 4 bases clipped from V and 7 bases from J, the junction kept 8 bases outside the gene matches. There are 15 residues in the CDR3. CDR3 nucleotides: TGTGCCAGCAGTTCTCCGGACAGGGGGCTAATTGGCTACACCTTC. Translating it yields CASSSPDRGLIGYTF.

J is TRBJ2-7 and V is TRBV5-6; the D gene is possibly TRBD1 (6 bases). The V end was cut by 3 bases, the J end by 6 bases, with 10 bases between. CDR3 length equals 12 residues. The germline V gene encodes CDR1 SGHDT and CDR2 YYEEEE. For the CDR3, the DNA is TGTGCCAGCAGCTACAGGGCAGGCGAGCAGTACTTC. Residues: CASSYRAGEQYF.

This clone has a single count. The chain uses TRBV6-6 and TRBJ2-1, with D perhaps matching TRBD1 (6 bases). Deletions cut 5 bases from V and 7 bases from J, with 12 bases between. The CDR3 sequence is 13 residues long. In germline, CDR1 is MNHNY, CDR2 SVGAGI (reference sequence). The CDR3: CASSRSRGNEQFF. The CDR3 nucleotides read TGTGCCAGCAGTCGATCTAGGGGGAATGAGCAGTTCTTC.

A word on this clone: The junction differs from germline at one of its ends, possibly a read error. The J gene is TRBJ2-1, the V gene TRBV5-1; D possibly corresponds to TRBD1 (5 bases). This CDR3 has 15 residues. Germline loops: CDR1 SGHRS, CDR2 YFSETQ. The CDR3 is CASQPGRVSDNEQFF. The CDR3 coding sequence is TGCGCCAGCCAACCTGGCAGGGTCTCCGACAATGAGCAGTTCTTC.

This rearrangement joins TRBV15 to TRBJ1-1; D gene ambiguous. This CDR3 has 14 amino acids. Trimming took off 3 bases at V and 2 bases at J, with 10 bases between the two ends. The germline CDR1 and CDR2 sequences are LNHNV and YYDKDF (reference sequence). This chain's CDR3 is CATSRDGLNTEAFF. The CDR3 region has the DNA TGTGCCACCAGCAGGGACGGACTTAACACTGAAGCTTTCTTT.

The CDR3 region has the DNA TGCGCCAGCAGCTTGGGCCTAACTAGCGGGGGGGCCGTGGAGACCCAGTACTTC. Protein product: CASSLGLTSGGAVETQYF. V usage is TRBV5-1 and J usage is TRBJ2-5, with TRBD2 identical over 13 bases. Losses at the gene ends were 0 bases for V and 5 bases for J; bases not matched to a gene: 10. Germline V gene data show CDR1 as SGHRS and CDR2 as YFSETQ. The CDR3 totals 18 residues.

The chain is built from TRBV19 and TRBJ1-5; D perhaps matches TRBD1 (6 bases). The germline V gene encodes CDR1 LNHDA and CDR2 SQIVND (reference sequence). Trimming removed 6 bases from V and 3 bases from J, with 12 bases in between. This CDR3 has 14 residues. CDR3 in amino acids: CASSLGQINQPQHF. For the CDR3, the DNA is TGTGCCAGTAGCCTAGGACAGATCAATCAGCCCCAGCATTTT.

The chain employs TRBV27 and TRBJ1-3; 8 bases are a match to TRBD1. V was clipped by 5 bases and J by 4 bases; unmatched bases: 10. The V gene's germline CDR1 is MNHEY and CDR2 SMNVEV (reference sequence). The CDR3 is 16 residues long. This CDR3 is CASSPRDRTLGNTIYF. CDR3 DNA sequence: TGTGCCAGCAGTCCCCGGGACAGGACTCTCGGAAACACCATATATTTT.